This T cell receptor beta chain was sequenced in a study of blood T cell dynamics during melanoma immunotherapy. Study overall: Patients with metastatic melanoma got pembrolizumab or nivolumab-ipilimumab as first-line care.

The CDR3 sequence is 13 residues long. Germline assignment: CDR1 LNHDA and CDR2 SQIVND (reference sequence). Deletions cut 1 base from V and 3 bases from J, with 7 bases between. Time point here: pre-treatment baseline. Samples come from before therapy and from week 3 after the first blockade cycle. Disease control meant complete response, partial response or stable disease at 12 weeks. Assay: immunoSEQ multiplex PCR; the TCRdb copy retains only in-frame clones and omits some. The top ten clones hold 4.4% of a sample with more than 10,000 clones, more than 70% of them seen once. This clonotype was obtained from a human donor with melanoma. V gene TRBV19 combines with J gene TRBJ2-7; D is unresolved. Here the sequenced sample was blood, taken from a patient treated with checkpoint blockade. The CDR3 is CASSIGRLYEQYF. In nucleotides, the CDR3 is TGTGCCAGTAGTATAGGTCGGCTCTACGAGCAGTACTTC.